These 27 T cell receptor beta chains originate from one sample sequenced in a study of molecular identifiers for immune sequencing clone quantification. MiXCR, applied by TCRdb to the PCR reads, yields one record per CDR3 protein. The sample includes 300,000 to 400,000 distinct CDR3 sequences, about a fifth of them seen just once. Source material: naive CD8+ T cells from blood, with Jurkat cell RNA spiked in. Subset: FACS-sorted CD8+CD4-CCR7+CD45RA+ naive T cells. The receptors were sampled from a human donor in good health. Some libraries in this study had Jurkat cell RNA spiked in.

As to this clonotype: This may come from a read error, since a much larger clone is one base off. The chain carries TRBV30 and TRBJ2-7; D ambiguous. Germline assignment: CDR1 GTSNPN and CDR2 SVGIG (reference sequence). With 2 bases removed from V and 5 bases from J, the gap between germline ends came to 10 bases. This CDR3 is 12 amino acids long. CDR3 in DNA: TGTGCCTGGAGTAAACAGTTCCACGAGCAGTACTTC. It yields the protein CAWSKQFHEQYF.

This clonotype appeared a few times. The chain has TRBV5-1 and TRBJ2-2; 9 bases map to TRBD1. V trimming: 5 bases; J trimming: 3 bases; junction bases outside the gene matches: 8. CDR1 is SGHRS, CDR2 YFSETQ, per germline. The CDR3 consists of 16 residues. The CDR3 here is CASRSPGTGYTGELFF. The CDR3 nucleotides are TGCGCCAGCAGATCACCTGGGACAGGGTACACCGGGGAGCTGTTTTTT.

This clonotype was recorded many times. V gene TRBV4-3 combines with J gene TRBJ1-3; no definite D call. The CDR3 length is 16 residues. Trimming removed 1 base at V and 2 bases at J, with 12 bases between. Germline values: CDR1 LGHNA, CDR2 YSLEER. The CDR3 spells CASSQGGRSAGNTIYF. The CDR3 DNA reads TGCGCCAGCAGCCAAGGTGGCAGGTCGGCTGGAAACACCATATATTTT.

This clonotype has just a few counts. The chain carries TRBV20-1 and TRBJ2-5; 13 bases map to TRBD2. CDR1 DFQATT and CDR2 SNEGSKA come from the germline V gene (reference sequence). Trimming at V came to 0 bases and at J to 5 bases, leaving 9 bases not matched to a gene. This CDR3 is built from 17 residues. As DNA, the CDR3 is TGCAGTGCTAGAGAGACTAGCGGGGGGTATTTTTCTGAGACCCAGTACTTC. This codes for CSARETSGGYFSETQYF.

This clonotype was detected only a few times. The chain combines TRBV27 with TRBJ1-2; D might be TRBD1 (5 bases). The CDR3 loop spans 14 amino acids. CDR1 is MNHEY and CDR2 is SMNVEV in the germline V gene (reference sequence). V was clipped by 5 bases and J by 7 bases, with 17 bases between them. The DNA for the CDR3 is TGTGCCAGCAGTGGGGGGGGGGGTCGACGTGGCTACACCTTC. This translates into CASSGGGGRRGYTF.

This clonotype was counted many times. Here the CDR3 reads CASSSPSSYNEQFF. DNA of the CDR3: TGTGCCAGCAGTTCCCCGAGCTCCTACAATGAGCAGTTCTTC. The chain combines TRBV12-3 or TRBV12-4 with TRBJ2-1; D gene ambiguous. Trimming shortened V by 4 bases and J by 0 bases, and 7 bases separated the two germline ends. The CDR3 has 14 residues.

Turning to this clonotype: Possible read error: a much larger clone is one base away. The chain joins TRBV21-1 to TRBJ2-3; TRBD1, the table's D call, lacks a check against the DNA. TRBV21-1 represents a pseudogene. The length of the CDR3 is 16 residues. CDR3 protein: CASSPRTGWRTNTQYF. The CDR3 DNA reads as TGTGCCAGCAGCCCGAGGACAGGGTGGAGGACAAATACGCAGTATTTT.

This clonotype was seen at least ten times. The chain's CDR3 is CASSQEPVAVTDTQYF. CDR3 sequence (DNA): TGCGCCAGCAGCCAAGAACCAGTGGCGGTCACAGATACGCAGTATTTT. V usage is TRBV4-3 and J usage is TRBJ2-3; D not certain. The ends were cut back, 0 bases at V and 2 bases at J, with 12 bases in the middle. CDR3 length: 16 amino acids. CDR1 is LGHNA and CDR2 is YSLEER in the germline V gene.

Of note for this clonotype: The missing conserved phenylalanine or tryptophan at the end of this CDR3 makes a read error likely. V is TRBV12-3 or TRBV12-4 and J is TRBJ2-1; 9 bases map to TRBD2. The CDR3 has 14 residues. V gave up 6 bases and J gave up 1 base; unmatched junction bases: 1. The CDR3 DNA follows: TGTGCCAGCAGCACTAGCGGGTCCTACAATGAGCAGTTCCTC. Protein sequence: CASSTSGSYNEQFL.

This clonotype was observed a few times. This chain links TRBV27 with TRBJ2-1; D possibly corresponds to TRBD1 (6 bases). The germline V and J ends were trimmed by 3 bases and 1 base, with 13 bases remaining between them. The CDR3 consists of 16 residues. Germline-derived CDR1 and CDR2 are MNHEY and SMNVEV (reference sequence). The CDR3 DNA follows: TGTGCCAGCAGTTTCGCAGGGGCCCGATCCTACAATGAGCAGTTCTTC. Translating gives CASSFAGARSYNEQFF.

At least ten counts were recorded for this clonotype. This chain's CDR3 is CSADRNSGTRSVCEQYF. The DNA for the CDR3 is TGCAGTGCGGACCGAAACTCCGGGACCCGAAGCGTCTGCGAGCAGTACTTC. The chain links TRBV20-1 to TRBJ2-7; D is possibly TRBD1 or TRBD2 (5 bases each). The length of the CDR3 is 17 residues. Germline V gives CDR1 DFQATT, CDR2 SNEGSKA (reference sequence). Trimming took off 6 bases at V and 6 bases at J, with 30 bases between the two ends.

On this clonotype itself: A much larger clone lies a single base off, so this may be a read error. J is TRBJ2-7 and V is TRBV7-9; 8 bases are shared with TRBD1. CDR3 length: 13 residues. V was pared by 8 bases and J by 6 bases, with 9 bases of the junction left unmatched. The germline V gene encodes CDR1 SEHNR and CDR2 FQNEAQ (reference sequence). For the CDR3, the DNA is TGTGCCAGCGGCACCCGGACAGGGAGCGAGCAGTACTTC. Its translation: CASGTRTGSEQYF.

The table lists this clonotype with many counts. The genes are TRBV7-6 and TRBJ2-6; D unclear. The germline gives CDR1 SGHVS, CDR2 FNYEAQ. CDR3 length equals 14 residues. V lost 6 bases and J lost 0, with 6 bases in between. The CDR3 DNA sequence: TGTGCCAGCAGACCTAGCTCTGGGGCCAACGTCCTGACTTTC. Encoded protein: CASRPSSGANVLTF.

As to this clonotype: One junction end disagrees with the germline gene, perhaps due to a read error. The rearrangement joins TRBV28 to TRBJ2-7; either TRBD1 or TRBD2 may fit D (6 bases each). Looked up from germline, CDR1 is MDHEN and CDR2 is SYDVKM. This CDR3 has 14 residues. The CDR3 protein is CAGSWDITSHEQYF. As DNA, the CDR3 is TGTGCCGGCAGTTGGGACATTACTAGCCACGAGCAGTACTTC.

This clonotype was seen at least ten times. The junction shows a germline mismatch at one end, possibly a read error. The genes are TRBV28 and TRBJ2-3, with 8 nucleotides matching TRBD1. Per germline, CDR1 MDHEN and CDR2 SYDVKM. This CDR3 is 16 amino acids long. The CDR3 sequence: CASSLGQGASTDTQYF. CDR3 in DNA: TGCGCCAGCAGCCTTGGACAGGGAGCGAGCACAGATACGCAGTATTTT.

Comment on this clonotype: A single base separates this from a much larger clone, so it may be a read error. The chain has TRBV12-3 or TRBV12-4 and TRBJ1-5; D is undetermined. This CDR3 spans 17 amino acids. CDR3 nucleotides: TGTGCCCGCAGCACCCACGAACTATCCTATAGCAATCAGCCCCAGCATTTT. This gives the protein CARSTHELSYSNQPQHF.

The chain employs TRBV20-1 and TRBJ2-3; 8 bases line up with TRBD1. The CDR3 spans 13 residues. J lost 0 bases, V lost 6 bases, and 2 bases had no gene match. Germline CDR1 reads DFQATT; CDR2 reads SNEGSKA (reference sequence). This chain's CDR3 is CSARDRSTDTQYF. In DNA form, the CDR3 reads TGCAGTGCCCGGGACAGGAGCACAGATACGCAGTATTTT.

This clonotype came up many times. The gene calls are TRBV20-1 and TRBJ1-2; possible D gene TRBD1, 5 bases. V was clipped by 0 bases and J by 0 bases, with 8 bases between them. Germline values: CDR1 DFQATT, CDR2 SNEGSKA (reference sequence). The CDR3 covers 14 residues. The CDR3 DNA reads TGCAGTGCTAGAGAGGGGCCCTCTAACTATGGCTACACCTTC. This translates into CSAREGPSNYGYTF.

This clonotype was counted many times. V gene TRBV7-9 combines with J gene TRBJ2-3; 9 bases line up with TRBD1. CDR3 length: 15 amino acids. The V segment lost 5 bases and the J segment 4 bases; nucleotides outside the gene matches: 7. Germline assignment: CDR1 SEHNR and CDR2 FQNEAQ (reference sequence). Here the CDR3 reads CASSIRDRVPDTQYF. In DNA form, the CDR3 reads TGTGCCAGCAGCATCCGGGACAGGGTCCCAGATACGCAGTATTTT.

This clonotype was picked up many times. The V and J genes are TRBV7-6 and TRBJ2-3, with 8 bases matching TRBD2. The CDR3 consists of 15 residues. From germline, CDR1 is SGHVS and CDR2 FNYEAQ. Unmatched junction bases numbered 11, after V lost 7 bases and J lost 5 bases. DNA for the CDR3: TGTGCCAGCACCACAGTAGCGGGAAGTGGAGATACGCAGTATTTT. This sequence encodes CASTTVAGSGDTQYF.

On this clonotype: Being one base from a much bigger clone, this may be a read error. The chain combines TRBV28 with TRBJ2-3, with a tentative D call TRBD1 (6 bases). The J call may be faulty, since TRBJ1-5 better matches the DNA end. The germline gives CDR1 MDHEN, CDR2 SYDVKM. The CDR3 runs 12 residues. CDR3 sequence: CASTEGGLVQHF. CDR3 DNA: TGTGCCAGTACTGAGGGGGGGCTAGTGCAGCATTTT.

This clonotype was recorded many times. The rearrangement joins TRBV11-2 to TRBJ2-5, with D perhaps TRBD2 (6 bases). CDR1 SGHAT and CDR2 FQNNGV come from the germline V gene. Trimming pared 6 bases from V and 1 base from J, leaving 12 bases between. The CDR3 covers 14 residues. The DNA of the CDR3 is TGTGCCAGCAGTCTATCCGGGGGCCAAGAGACCCAGTACTTC. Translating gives CASSLSGGQETQYF.

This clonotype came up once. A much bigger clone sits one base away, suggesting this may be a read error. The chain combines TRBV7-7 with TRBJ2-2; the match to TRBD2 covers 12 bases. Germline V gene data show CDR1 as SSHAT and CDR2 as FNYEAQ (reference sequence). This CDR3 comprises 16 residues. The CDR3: CAGSQTSGSGTGELFF. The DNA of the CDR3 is TGTGCTGGCAGCCAGACTAGCGGGAGCGGCACCGGGGAGCTGTTTTTT.

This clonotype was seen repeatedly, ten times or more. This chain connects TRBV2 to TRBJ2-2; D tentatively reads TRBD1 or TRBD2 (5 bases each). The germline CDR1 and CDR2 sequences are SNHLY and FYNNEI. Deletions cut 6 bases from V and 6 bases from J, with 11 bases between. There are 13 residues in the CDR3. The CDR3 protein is CASRGDGPGELFF. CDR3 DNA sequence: TGTGCCAGCAGGGGGGACGGTCCCGGGGAGCTGTTTTTT. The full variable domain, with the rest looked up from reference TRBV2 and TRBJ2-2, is EPEVTQTPSHQVTQMGQEVILRCVPISNHLYFYWYRQILGQKVEFLVSFYNNEISEKSEIFDDQFSVERPDGSNFTLKIRSTKLEDSAMYFCASRGDGPGELFFGEGSRLTVL.

The CDR3, as DNA: TGTGCCAGCAGCTTTGGACTAGCCGTGGGTGGAGAGACCCAGTACTTC. As protein: CASSFGLAVGGETQYF. This chain joins TRBV6-5 and TRBJ2-5; TRBD2 matches 8 bases. There are 16 residues in the CDR3. Germline loops: CDR1 MNHEY, CDR2 SVGAGI. After removal of 6 bases from V and 4 bases from J, the junction contained 13 bases not matched to a gene.

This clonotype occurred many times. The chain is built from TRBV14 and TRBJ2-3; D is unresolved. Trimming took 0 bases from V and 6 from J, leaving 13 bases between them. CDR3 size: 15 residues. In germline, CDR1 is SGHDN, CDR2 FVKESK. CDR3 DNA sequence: TGTGCCAGCAGCCAAGAAGGGCAGCTCAAGGATACGCAGTATTTT. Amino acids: CASSQEGQLKDTQYF.

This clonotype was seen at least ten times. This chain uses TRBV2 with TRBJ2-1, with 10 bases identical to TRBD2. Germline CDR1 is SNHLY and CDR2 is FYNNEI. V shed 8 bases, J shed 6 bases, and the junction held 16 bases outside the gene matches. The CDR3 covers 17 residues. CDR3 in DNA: TGTGCCAGCCGTCTGGGGGAGCGGGAGGGCCGTGGCAATGAGCAGTTCTTC. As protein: CASRLGEREGRGNEQFF.